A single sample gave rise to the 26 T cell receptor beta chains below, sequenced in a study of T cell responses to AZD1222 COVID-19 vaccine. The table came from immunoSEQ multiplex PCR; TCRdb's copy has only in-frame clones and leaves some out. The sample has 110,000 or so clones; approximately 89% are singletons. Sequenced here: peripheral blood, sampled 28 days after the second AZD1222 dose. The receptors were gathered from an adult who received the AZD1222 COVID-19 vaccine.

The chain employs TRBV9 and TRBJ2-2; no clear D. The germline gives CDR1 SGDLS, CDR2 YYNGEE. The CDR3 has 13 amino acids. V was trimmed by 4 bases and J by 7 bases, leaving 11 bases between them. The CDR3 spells CASSPRTVGELFF. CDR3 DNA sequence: TGTGCCAGCAGCCCCCGGACCGTCGGGGAGCTGTTTTTT.

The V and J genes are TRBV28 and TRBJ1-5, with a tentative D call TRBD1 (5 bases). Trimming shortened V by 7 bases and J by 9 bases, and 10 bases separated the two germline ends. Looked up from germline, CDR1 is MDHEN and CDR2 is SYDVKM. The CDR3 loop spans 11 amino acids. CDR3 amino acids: CASTQRGPQHF. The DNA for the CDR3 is TGTGCCAGCACCCAAAGGGGGCCCCAGCATTTT.

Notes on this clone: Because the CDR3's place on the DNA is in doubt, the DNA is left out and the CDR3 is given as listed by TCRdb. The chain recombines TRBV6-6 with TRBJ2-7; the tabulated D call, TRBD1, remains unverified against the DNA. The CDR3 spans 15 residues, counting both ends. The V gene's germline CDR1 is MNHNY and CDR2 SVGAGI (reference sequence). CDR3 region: CASAEPRDRVFWQYF.

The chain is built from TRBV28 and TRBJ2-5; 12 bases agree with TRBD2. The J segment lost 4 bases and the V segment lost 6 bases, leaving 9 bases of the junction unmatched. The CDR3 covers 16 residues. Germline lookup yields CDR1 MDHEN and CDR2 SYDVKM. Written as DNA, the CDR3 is TGTGCCAGCAGGCTAGCGGGAGGGCCGGGGCGAGAGACCCAGTACTTC. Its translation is CASRLAGGPGRETQYF.

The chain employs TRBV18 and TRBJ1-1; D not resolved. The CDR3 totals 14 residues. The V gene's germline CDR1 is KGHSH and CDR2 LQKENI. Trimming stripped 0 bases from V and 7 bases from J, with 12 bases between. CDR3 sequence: CASSPPWSLVEAFF. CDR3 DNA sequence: TGTGCCAGCTCACCACCGTGGTCATTGGTTGAAGCTTTCTTT.

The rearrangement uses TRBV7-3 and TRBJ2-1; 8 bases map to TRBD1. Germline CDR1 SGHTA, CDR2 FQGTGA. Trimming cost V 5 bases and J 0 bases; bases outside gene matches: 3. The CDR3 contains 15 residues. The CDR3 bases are TGTGCCAGCAGCCTGGGACAGGCCTCCTACAATGAGCAGTTCTTC. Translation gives CASSLGQASYNEQFF.

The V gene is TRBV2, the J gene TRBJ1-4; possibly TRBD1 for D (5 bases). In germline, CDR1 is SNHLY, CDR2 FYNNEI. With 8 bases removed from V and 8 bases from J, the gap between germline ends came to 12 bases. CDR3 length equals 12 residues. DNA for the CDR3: TGTGCCAGCGGGAAGACAGTAGAAAAACTGTTTTTT. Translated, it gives CASGKTVEKLFF.

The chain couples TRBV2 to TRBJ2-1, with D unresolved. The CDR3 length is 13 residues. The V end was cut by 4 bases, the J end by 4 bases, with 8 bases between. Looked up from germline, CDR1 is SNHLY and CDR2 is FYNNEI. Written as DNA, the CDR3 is TGTGCCAGCAGTGGGTTCCAGTACAATGAGCAGTTCTTC. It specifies CASSGFQYNEQFF.

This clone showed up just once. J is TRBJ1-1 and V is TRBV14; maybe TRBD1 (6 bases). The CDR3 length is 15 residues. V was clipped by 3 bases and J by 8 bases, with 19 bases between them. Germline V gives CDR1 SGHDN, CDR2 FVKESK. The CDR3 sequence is CASSHVTGGAQEAFF. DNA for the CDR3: TGTGCCAGCAGCCACGTAACTGGGGGCGCGCAGGAAGCTTTCTTT.

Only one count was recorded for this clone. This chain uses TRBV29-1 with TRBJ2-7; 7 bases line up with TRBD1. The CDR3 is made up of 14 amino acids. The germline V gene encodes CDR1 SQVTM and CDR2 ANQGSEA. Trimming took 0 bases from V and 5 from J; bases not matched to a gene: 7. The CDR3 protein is CSVEDGQVEDEQYF. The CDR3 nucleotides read TGCAGCGTTGAAGATGGACAGGTGGAGGACGAGCAGTACTTC.

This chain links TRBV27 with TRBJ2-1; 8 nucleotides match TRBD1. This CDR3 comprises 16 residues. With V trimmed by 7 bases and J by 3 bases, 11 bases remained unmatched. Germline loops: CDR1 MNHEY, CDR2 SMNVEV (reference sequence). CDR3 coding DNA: TGTGCCAGCACCCTTGCCCCTACAGGGGGCTACAATGAGCAGTTCTTC. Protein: CASTLAPTGGYNEQFF.

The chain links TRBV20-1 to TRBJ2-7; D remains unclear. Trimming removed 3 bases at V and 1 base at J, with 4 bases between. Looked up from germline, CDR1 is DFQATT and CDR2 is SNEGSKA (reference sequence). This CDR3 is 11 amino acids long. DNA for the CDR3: TGCAGTGCTAGCCCTTCCTACGAGCAGTACTTC. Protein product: CSASPSYEQYF.

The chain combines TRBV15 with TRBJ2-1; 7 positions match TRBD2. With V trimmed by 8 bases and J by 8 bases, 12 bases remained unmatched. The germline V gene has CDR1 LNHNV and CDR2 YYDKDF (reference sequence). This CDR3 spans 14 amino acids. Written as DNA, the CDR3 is TGTGCCACCGACGCGGGAGATAGCGACGATGAGCAGTTCTTC. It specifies CATDAGDSDDEQFF.

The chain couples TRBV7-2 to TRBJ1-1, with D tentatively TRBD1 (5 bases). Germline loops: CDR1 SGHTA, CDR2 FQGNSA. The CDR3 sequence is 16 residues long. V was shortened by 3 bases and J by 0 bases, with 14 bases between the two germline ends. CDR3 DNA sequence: TGTGCCAGCAGCTTTGACAGCCCCTACATGAACACTGAAGCTTTCTTT. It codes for CASSFDSPYMNTEAFF.

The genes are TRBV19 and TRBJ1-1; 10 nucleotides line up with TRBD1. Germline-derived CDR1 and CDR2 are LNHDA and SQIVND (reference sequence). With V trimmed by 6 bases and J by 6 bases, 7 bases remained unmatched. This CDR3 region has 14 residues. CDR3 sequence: CASRLGQGFSEAFF. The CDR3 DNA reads TGTGCCAGTAGGCTGGGACAGGGGTTCTCTGAAGCTTTCTTT.

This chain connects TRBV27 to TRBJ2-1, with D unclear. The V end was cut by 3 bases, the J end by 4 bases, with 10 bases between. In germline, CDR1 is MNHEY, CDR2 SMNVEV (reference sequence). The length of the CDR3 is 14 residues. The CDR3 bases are TGTGCCAGCAGTTTTGCAAGGTTTTACAATGAGCAGTTCTTC. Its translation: CASSFARFYNEQFF.

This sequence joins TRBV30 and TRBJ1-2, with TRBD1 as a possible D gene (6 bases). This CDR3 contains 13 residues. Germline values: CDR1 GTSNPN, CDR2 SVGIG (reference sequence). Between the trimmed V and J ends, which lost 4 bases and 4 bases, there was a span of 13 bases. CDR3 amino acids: CAWKQGVFYGYTF. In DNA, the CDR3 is TGTGCCTGGAAACAGGGAGTTTTCTATGGCTACACCTTC.

The CDR3 DNA reads as TGTGCCAGCAGTTCTGAAATGGGGGCGCACGAGCAGTACTTC. It translates to CASSSEMGAHEQYF. The J gene is TRBJ2-7, the V gene TRBV6-6; a weak D match, TRBD1 (6 bases). The CDR3 contains 14 residues. Between the trimmed V and J ends, which lost 4 bases and 5 bases, there was a span of 15 bases. Germline lookup yields CDR1 MNHNY and CDR2 SVGAGI (reference sequence).

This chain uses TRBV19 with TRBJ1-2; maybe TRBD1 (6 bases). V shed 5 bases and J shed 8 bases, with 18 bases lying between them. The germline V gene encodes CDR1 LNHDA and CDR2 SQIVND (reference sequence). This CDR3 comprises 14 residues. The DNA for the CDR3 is TGTGCCAGTAGTGTCCCCAGGGGCCTGGGGGGCTACACCTTC. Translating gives CASSVPRGLGGYTF.

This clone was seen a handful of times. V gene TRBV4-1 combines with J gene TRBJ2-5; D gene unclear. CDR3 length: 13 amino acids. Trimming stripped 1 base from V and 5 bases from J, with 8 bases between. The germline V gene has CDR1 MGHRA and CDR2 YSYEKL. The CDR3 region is CASSQVIRETQYF. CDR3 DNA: TGCGCCAGCAGCCAAGTTATCAGGGAGACCCAGTACTTC.

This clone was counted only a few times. CDR3 protein: CASSSGPRELFF. For the CDR3, the DNA is TGTGCCAGCAGCTCGGGACCTCGGGAGCTGTTTTTT. The V and J genes are TRBV7-9 and TRBJ2-2; possibly TRBD1 or TRBD2 for D (5 bases each). Germline V gene lookup returns CDR1 SEHNR and CDR2 FQNEAQ (reference sequence). Trimming stripped 4 bases from V and 9 bases from J, with 9 bases between. The CDR3 extends over 12 amino acids. Full variable domain (rest looked up from reference TRBV7-9 and TRBJ2-2): DTGVSQNPRHKITKRGQNVTFRCDPISEHNRLYWYRQTLGQGPEFLTYFQNEAQLEKSRLLSDRFSAERPKGSFSTLEIQRTEQGDSAMYLCASSSGPRELFFGEGSRLTVL.

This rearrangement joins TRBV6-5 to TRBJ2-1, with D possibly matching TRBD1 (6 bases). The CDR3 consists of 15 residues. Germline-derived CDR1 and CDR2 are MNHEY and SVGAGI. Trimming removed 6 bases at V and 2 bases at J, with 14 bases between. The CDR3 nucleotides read TGTGCCAGCAGGGCGGACAGACAAACCTACAATGAGCAGTTCTTC. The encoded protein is CASRADRQTYNEQFF.

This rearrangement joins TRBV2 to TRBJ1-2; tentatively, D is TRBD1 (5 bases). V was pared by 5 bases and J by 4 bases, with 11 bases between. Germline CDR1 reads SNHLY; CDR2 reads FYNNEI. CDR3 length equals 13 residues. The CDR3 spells CASSRDGSYGYTF. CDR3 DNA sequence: TGTGCCAGCAGTCGGGACGGGAGCTATGGCTACACCTTC.

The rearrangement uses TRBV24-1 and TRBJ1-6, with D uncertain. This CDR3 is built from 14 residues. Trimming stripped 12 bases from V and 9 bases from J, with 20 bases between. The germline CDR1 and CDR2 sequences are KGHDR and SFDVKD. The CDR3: CAPCFVLCFSPLHF. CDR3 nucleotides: TGTGCCCCCTGTTTTGTCCTCTGTTTTTCACCCCTCCACTTT.

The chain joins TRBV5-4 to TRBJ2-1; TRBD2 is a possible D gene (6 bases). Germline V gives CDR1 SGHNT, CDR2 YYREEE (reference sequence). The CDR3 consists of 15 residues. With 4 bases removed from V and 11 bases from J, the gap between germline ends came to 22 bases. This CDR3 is CASSAAGTPVRQQFF. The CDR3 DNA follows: TGTGCCAGCAGCGCGGCCGGGACTCCTGTTCGGCAGCAGTTCTTC.

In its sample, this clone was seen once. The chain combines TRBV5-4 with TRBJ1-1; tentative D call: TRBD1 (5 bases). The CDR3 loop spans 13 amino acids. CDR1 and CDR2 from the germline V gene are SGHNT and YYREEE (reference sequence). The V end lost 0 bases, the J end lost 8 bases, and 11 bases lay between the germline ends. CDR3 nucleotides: TGTGCCAGCAGCTTGGGGGCGGGGGTCGAAGCTTTCTTT. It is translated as CASSLGAGVEAFF.